The entry below gives a single T cell receptor beta chain sequence along with its context. The antigen it recognizes is unknown. There are no base qualities to consult, and no much larger clone falls within one base. The time point label corresponds to: pre-sensitization, week 0. The sample's treatment or condition label, in plain terms: therapeutic diphenylcyclopropenone sensitization with weekly scalp DPC. At each patch-test visit, blood was drawn before the patch test was applied. Eligible patients were aged 18 to 70, diagnosed with alopecia, deemed suitable for DPC therapy, and excluded if pregnant. Total RNA was extracted from unfractionated whole blood that had been collected in Tempus Blood RNA tubes. This sample is part of a study of human T cells and chemical hapten exposure (dated by TCRdb to the early 2020s). At the level of the whole study: For sensitization, 2% DPC in acetone was applied to an approximately 2 cm by approximately 2 cm area of upper inner arm skin. Patients additionally received weekly therapeutic DPC doses to the scalp throughout the roughly 24-week study period. Patch testing on the upper back used Finn chambers containing 0.01% DPC, with scoring done after 6 days according to International Contact Dermatitis Research Group standards. The patient cohort, mostly female, included alopecia areata with under or over 50% scalp involvement, alopecia totalis and alopecia universalis. Libraries were combined into a pool for sequencing, and differences in TCR yield between samples came mainly from small differences in library volumes within the pool. This study followed changes in the peripheral blood TCR repertoire in vivo during primary and secondary sensitization of alopecia patients to the hapten diphenylcyclopropenone (DPC). Blood was sampled from patients pre-sensitization (week 0) and at 2, 6 and about 24 weeks after DPC sensitization. About 30 alopecia patients provided blood for TCR sequencing at one to four time points (pre-sensitization, 2, 6 and 24 weeks). The paper's findings and limits, for the study overall: Repeated subsampling changed both the strength of the expansion versus patch-test correlation and the threshold at which the correlation became significant. All patients had alopecia, a presumed autoimmune disease, so their immune response might differ from that of healthy individuals. Significantly more large CDR3 similarity clusters were formed by expanded TCRs than by pre-sensitization or healthy control sets, consistent with antigen-driven responses. DPC sensitization did not change how many TCRs were above 1 in 1000 frequency, and no evidence was found of alterations in global repertoire structure. The number of PT1 expanded TCRs positively correlated with patch test score, significant at thresholds 8, 16 and 32 but not 4.

Libraries were constructed by RACE. This sample was sequenced with a NextSeq 500. During library preparation, unique molecular identifiers were attached to individual cDNA molecules so that TCRs could be counted in a quantitative, reproducible way. From each blood RNA sample, both TCR alpha and TCR beta chains were sequenced. As for how the authors treated the data: A median of about 89,000 TCRs per sample was observed, with a range of about 20,000 to 750,000. The Decombinator software suite was used to annotate V, J and CDR3 in the TCR reads. For the PS versus PT1 abundance plots, all samples were subsampled to the same number of TCRs (28,000). Expanded TCRs were defined as absent before sensitization and observed at least eight times at the 2-week time point. Starting from the raw public reads, TCRdb applied fastp trimming at Q25, assembled clones with MiXCR and retained in-frame beta chains. Each CDR3 protein gets just one entry, which takes the most common genes and DNA from the rows behind it. The V and J calls were determined by TCRdb, not by the authors. This sample is represented by about 110,000 distinct CDR3 sequences; approximately 12% of them were singletons. Of the sample, over 1.5% is held by the ten largest clones.

The clonotype was recovered from a woman in her forties or fifties with alopecia areata. Some clones in this sample may be carry-over from other donors' samples. Sequenced here: whole blood, sampled in connection with sensitization to the hapten diphenylcyclopropenone (DPC).

The CDR3: CASSLEGEIGANVLTF. At the DNA level, the sequence is TGTGCCAGCAGTCTAGAGGGGGAGATTGGGGCCAACGTCCTGACTTTC. Rearrangement joined TRBV28 to TRBJ2-6; tentative D gene TRBD1, with 6 bases matching. Relative to germline, V is 5 bases shorter and J is 3 bases shorter, with 14 bases between their ends. Counted from cysteine to phenylalanine, this CDR3 has 16 amino acids. Kept here is only the CDR3 DNA, which spans 48 bases and is read in frame from base 1. The germline V gene encodes CDR1 MDHEN and CDR2 SYDVKM.